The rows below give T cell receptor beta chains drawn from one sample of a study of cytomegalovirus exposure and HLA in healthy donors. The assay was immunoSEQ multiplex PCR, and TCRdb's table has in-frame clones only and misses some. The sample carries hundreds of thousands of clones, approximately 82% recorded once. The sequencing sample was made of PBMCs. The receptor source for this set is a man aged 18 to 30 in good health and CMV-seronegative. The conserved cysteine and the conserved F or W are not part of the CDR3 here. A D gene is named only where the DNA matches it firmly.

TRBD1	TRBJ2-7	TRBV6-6	ASSYSKGGAYEQY
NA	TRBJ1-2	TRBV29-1	SVDTGGAQKGYT
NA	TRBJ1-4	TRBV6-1	ASSNRVLNEKLF
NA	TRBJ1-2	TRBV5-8	ASSLVFDGYT
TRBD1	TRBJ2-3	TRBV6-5	ASSAGQGLIDTQY
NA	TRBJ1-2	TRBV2	ASSTTGKGGYT
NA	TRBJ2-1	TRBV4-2	ASSRTRTLNNEQF
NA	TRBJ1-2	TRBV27	ASKLGGVGYGYT
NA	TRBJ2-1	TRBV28	ASSYAGGTPSYNEQF
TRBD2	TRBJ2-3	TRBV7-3	ASSLTSGGDTQY
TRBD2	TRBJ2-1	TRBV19	ASSSLAGERYEQF
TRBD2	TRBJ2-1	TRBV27	ASSGLAGYNEQF
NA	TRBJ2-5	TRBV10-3	AISEPGEETQY
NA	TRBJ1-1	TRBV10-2	ASSEGGTEAF
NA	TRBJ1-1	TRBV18	ASSPPMGASTEAF
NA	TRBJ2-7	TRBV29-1	SVEGLSYEQY
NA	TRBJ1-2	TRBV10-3	AISDAGSNYGYT
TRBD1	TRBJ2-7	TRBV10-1	ASSAGTASSYEQY
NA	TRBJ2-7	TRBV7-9	AIPDSRTYEQY
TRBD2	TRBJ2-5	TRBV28	ASSSGLAGGQETQY
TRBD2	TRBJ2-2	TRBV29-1	SGGLAGAGELF
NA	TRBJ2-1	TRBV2	ASSDGGVAYNEQF
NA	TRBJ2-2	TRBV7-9	ASSFSVRARGPGPGELF
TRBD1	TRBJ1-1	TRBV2	ASPTGVNTEAF
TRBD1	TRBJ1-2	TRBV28	ASSLTGQTYGYT
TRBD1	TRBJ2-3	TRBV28	ASSLGLQGKDTQY
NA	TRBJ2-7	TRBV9	ASSRTPKDEQY
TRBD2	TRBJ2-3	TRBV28	ASSSPAGITDTQY
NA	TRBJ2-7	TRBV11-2	ASSNQYEQY
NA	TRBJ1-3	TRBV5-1	ASSLEGANAGNTIY
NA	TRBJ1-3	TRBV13	ASSKTGGLSGNTIY
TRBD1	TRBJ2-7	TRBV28	ASSLAGTGIYEQY
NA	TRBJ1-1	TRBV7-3	ASSPTGNTEAF
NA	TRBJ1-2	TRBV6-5	ASSYSKGGLGGYT
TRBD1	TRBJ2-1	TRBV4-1	ASKGQGIYNEQF
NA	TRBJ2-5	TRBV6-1	ASSQLGLVETQY
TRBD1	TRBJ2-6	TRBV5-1	ASSWSRDRGGANVLT
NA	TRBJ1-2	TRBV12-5	ASEPAGGNYGYT
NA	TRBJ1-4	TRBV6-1	ASREKGLNEKLF
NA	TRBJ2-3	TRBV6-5	ASSYSQGTDTQY
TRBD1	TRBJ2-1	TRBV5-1	ASSLGTGGSYNEQF
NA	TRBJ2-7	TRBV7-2	ASSSQRAAPTRVWYEQY
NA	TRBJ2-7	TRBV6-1	ASSENTGY
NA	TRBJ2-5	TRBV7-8	ASSLVGETQY
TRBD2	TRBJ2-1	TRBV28	ASRRGFNEQF
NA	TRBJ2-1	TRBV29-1	SVEGGLQVSNEQF
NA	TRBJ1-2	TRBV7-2	ASSATRGNYGYT
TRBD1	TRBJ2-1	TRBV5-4	ASSLVGQGREQF